Listed here are 14 T cell receptor beta chains from one sample, sequenced in a study of blood T cell repertoires in COVID-19. The repertoire was sequenced with immunoSEQ multiplex PCR; TCRdb's copy has only in-frame clones and lacks some. The repertoire holds over 85,000 clones, with more than 75% as singletons. The sample consisted of peripheral blood. The origin of the receptors is a human donor with acute or convalescent COVID-19. The donor label of this sample is uncertain.

This clone appeared once. This chain connects TRBV6-5 to TRBJ2-1; 8 bases are a match to TRBD1. The CDR3 runs 16 residues. V shed 0 bases, J shed 2 bases, and the junction held 3 bases outside the gene matches. Germline lookup yields CDR1 MNHEY and CDR2 SVGAGI. CDR3: CASSYSNRGAYNEQFF. CDR3 coding DNA: TGTGCCAGCAGTTACTCGAACAGGGGGGCCTACAATGAGCAGTTCTTC.

This chain connects TRBV4-1 to TRBJ2-3; tentative D call: TRBD1 (6 bases). The CDR3 is 19 amino acids. Germline lookup yields CDR1 MGHRA and CDR2 YSYEKL. V lost 0 bases and J lost 0, with 19 bases in between. The CDR3 coding sequence is TGCGCCAGCAGCCAAGAAGGGCTAGAATTTAGGGGGAGCACAGATACGCAGTATTTT. Residues: CASSQEGLEFRGSTDTQYF.

V and J are TRBV4-2 and TRBJ1-2, with D perhaps TRBD1 (5 bases). Trimming pared 0 bases from V and 4 bases from J, leaving 9 bases between. This CDR3 contains 14 residues. Germline CDR1 and CDR2: LGHNA and YNFKEQ. CDR3 nucleotides: TGTGCCAGCAGCCAAGATCTTCAGGGCTATGGCTACACCTTC. The encoded protein is CASSQDLQGYGYTF.

The chain combines TRBV19 with TRBJ2-7; a weak D match, TRBD1 (5 bases). Trimming shortened V by 4 bases and J by 0 bases, and 10 bases separated the two germline ends. CDR3 length: 14 amino acids. Germline loops: CDR1 LNHDA, CDR2 SQIVND (reference sequence). Written as DNA, the CDR3 is TGTGCCAGTAGTAGACAGACCAGCTCCTACGAGCAGTACTTC. It codes for CASSRQTSSYEQYF. The full variable domain, completed using reference TRBV19 and TRBJ2-7, is DGGITQSPKYLFRKEGQNVTLSCEQNLNHDAMYWYRQDPGQGLRLIYYSQIVNDFQKGDIAEGYSVSREKKESFPLTVTSAQKNPTAFYLCASSRQTSSYEQYFGPGTRLTVT.

The chain is built from TRBV10-3 and TRBJ1-2; 10 bases align to TRBD1. There are 15 residues in the CDR3. Per the germline V gene, CDR1 is ENHRY and CDR2 is SYGVKD. Trimming cost V 6 bases and J 5 bases; bases outside gene matches: 9. The CDR3 loop is CAIRSGTGERYGYTF. In DNA, the CDR3 is TGTGCCATCAGATCCGGGACAGGGGAGCGGTATGGCTACACCTTC.

V gene TRBV27 combines with J gene TRBJ1-5; D possibly corresponds to TRBD1 (5 bases). Germline-derived CDR1 and CDR2 are MNHEY and SMNVEV (reference sequence). The CDR3 spans 15 residues. Trimming left V 3 bases short and J 0 bases short, with 9 bases between. Here the CDR3 reads CASSLTVSSNQPQHF. CDR3 bases: TGTGCCAGCAGTTTGACAGTCTCTAGCAATCAGCCCCAGCATTTT.

The chain links TRBV7-2 to TRBJ2-5; D is unclear. This CDR3 comprises 14 residues. Germline V gene sequence: CDR1 SGHTA, CDR2 FQGNSA. V lost 5 bases to trimming and J lost 3 bases, with 13 bases between them. The CDR3 sequence is CASSPPNAKETQYF. The CDR3 nucleotides read TGTGCCAGCAGCCCCCCTAACGCCAAAGAGACCCAGTACTTC.

The gene calls are TRBV30 and TRBJ2-7, with TRBD2 matching over 7 bases. The CDR3 loop spans 14 amino acids. V shed 3 bases, J shed 0 bases, and the junction held 5 bases outside the gene matches. Germline-derived CDR1 and CDR2 are GTSNPN and SVGIG (reference sequence). CDR3 DNA: TGTGCCTGGAGCTGGGGGGGTAGCTCCTACGAGCAGTACTTC. Protein product: CAWSWGGSSYEQYF.

V usage is TRBV11-2 and J usage is TRBJ2-1, with 10 bases identical to TRBD2. V trimming: 5 bases; J trimming: 4 bases; junction bases outside the gene matches: 8. The germline CDR1 and CDR2 sequences are SGHAT and FQNNGV. The CDR3 covers 16 residues. The CDR3: CASSREGTSAYNEQFF. DNA for the CDR3: TGTGCCAGCAGCCGAGAGGGGACTAGCGCTTACAATGAGCAGTTCTTC.

The rearrangement joins TRBV24-1 to TRBJ2-3, with D perhaps TRBD1 (6 bases). V was shortened by 9 bases and J by 0 bases, with 6 bases between the two germline ends. Looked up from germline, CDR1 is KGHDR and CDR2 is SFDVKD. The CDR3 contains 12 residues. CDR3 bases: TGTGCCACCCAGGGGAGCACAGATACGCAGTATTTT. This sequence encodes CATQGSTDTQYF.

The chain carries TRBV2 and TRBJ1-4; D is perhaps TRBD1 (6 bases). Germline CDR1 reads SNHLY; CDR2 reads FYNNEI. The CDR3 spans 15 residues. V was pared by 6 bases and J by 8 bases, with 19 bases between. The CDR3 bases are TGTGCCAGCAGAGCAAGGGTACAGGGAAGCGAAAAACTGTTTTTT. Amino acids: CASRARVQGSEKLFF.

This clone was recorded once. The chain recombines TRBV7-2 with TRBJ1-2, with D possibly being TRBD1 (6 bases). Per germline, CDR1 SGHTA and CDR2 FQGNSA. The V end was cut by 0 bases, the J end by 3 bases, with 11 bases between. The CDR3 sequence is 15 residues long. The CDR3 is CASSLAAGADYGYTF. CDR3 DNA: TGTGCCAGCAGCTTAGCAGCAGGGGCGGACTATGGCTACACCTTC.

V is TRBV7-9 and J is TRBJ1-6, with D possibly matching TRBD1 (6 bases). The CDR3 contains 17 residues. CDR1 SEHNR and CDR2 FQNEAQ come from the germline V gene (reference sequence). The V end was cut by 5 bases, the J end by 0 bases, with 14 bases between. This chain's CDR3 is CASSHSDRSSYNSPLHF. In DNA, the CDR3 is TGTGCCAGCAGCCATTCCGACAGGAGCTCCTATAATTCACCCCTCCACTTT.

This clone was detected once. The CDR3 DNA reads as TGCGCCAGCAGCTTGGGAGGGATCGGGAACTATGGCTACACCTTC. It encodes CASSLGGIGNYGYTF. The rearrangement links TRBV5-1 to TRBJ1-2; D is ambiguous. Germline CDR1 is SGHRS and CDR2 is YFSETQ. The CDR3 is made up of 15 amino acids. The ends were cut back, 0 bases at V and 2 bases at J, with 11 bases in the middle.